What follows describes a single T cell receptor beta chain. Germline CDR1 reads WNHNN; CDR2 reads SYGVQD (reference sequence). The CDR3 consists of 14 residues. V trimming: 7 bases; J trimming: 7 bases; junction bases outside the gene matches: 4. Under the authors' procedure: Amplification of reference gene primers was used by the study to estimate nucleated cell counts. Generated by immunoSEQ multiplex PCR, the TCRdb table keeps only in-frame clones and is missing some. Clone size and the V and J calls come from that table; the DNA yielded D and trimming. The sample yields 150,000 to 200,000 clones, approximately 86% seen once. These data are taken from a study of blood T cell repertoires in COVID-19. Background on the study: Acute and convalescent COVID-19 specimens originated in the United States, Italy and Spain. Sources were T cells, B-cell-depleted T cells, or PBMCs; the material itself was cDNA or gDNA.

This clonotype was obtained from a man aged 50 or older with active or convalescent COVID-19. Sequenced material: peripheral blood. The chain has TRBV10-1 and TRBJ2-1, with 13 bases identical to TRBD2. The CDR3 is CASKGTSGTNEQFF. CDR3 in DNA: TGCGCCAGCAAAGGGACTAGCGGGACTAATGAGCAGTTCTTC.